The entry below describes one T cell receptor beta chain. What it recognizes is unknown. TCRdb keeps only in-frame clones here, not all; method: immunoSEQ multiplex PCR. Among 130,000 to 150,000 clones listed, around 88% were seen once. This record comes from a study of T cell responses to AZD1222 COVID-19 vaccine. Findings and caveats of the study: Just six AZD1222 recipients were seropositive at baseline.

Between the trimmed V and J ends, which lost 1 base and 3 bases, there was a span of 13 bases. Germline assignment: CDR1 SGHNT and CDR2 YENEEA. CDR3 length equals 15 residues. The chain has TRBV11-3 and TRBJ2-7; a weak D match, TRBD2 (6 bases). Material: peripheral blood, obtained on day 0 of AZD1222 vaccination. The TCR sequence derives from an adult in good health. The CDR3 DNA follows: TGTGCCAGCAGCTTAGGGGCTAGCGACTTCTACGAGCAGTACTTC. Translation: CASSLGASDFYEQYF.